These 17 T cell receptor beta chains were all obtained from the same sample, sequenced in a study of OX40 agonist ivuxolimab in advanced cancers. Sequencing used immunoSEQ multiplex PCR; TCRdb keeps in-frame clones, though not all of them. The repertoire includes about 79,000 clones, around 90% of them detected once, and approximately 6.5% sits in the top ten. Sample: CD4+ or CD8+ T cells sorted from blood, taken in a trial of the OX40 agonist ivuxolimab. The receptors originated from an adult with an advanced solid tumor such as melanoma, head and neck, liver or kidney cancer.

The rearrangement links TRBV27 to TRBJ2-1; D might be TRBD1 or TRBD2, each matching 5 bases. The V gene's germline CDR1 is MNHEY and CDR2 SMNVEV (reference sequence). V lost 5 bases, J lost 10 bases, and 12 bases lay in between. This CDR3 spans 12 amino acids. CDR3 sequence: CASSPPRDEQFF. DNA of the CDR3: TGTGCCAGCAGTCCCCCTCGGGACGAGCAGTTCTTC.

The CDR3 is CASSNIPGGEQYF. CDR3 coding DNA: TGTGCCAGCAGCAATATTCCAGGGGGCGAGCAGTACTTC. This chain joins TRBV5-5 and TRBJ2-7, with 7 bases fitting TRBD1. Germline loops: CDR1 SGHKS, CDR2 YYEKEE (reference sequence). The CDR3 runs 13 residues. V shed 4 bases and J 6 bases; nucleotides not matched to a gene: 7.

The CDR3 here is CASKETGGSTEAFF. DNA for the CDR3: TGTGCCAGCAAAGAGACAGGGGGGAGCACTGAAGCTTTCTTT. The V and J genes are TRBV6-5 and TRBJ1-1; 9 bases line up with TRBD1. Germline V gene sequence: CDR1 MNHEY, CDR2 SVGAGI. V was pared by 7 bases and J by 4 bases, with 7 bases of the junction left unmatched. CDR3 size: 14 residues.

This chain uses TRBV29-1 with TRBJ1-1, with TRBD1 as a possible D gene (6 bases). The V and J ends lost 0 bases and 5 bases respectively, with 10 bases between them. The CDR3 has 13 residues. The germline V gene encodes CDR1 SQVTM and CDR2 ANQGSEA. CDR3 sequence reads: CSVEDPGTTEAFF. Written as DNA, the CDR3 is TGCAGCGTTGAAGATCCCGGGACAACTGAAGCTTTCTTT.

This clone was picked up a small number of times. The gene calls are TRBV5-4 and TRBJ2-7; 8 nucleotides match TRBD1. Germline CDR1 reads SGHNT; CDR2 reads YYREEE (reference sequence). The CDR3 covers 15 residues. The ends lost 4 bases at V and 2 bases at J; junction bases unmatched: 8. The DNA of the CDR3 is TGTGCCAGCAGCCCCGGACAGGGATCCCCCTACGAGCAGTACTTC. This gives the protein CASSPGQGSPYEQYF. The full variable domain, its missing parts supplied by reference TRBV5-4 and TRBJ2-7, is ETGVTQSPTHLIKTRGQQVTLRCSSQSGHNTVSWYQQALGQGPQFIFQYYREEENGRGNFPPRFSGLQFPNYSSELNVNALELDDSALYLCASSPGQGSPYEQYFGPGTRLTVT.

CDR3 sequence reads: CASSSNDDYEQYF. The CDR3 DNA follows: TGCGCCAGCAGCTCCAACGATGACTACGAGCAGTACTTC. The rearrangement links TRBV5-1 to TRBJ2-7; D is unclear. Trimming removed 3 bases at V and 3 bases at J, with 10 bases between. Germline V gives CDR1 SGHRS, CDR2 YFSETQ. The CDR3 consists of 13 residues. Supplemented by reference TRBV5-1 and TRBJ2-7, the full variable domain reads KAGVTQTPRYLIKTRGQQVTLSCSPISGHRSVSWYQQTPGQGLQFLFEYFSETQRNKGNFPGRFSGRQFSNSRSEMNVSTLELGDSALYLCASSSNDDYEQYFGPGTRLTVT.

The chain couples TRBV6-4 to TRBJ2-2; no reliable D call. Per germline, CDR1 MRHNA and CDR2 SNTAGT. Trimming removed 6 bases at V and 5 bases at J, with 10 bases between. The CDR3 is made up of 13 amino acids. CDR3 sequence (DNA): TGTGCCAGCAGCCATCACAATACCGGGGAGCTGTTTTTT. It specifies CASSHHNTGELFF.

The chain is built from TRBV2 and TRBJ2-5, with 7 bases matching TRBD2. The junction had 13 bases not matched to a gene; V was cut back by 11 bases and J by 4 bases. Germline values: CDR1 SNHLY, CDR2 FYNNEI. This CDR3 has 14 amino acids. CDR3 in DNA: TGTGCCCGCGGGGGATTGACGGGGGGAGAGACCCAGTACTTC. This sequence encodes CARGGLTGGETQYF.

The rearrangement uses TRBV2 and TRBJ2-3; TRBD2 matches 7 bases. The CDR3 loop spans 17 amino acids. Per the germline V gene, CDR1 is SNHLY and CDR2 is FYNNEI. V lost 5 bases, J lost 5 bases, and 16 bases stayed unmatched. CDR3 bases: TGTGCCAGCAGTTTAACCGCCGGCGGGAGAACTGGAGATACGCAGTATTTT. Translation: CASSLTAGGRTGDTQYF.

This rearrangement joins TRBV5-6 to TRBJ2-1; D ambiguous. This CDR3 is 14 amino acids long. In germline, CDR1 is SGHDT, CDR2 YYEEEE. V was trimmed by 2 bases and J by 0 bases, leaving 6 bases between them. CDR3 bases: TGTGCCAGCAGCTTTGGAAGCTCCTACAATGAGCAGTTCTTC. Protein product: CASSFGSSYNEQFF.

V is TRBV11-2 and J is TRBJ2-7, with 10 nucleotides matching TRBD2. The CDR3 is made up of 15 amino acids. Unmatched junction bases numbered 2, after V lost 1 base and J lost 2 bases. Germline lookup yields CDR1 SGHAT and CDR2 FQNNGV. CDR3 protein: CASSLVLAGAYEQYF. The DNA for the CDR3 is TGTGCCAGCAGCTTAGTTCTAGCGGGAGCCTACGAGCAGTACTTC. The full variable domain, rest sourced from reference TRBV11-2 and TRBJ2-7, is EAGVAQSPRYKIIEKRQSVAFWCNPISGHATLYWYQQILGQGPKLLIQFQNNGVVDDSQLPKDRFSAERLKGVDSTLKIQPAKLEDSAVYLCASSLVLAGAYEQYFGPGTRLTVT.

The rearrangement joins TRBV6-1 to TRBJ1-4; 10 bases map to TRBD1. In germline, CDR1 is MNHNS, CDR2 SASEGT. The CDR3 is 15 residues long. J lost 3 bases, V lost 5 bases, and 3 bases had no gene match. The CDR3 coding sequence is TGTGCCAGCAGTCCAGACAGGGGGCCTAATGAAAAACTGTTTTTT. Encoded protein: CASSPDRGPNEKLFF.

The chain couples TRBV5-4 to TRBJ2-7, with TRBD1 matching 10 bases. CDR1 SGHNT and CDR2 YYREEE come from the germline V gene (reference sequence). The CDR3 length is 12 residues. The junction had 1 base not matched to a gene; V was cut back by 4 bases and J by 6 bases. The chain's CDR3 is CASSRTGGEQYF. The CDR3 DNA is TGTGCCAGCAGCAGGACAGGGGGCGAGCAGTACTTC. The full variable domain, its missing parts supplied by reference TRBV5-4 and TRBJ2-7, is ETGVTQSPTHLIKTRGQQVTLRCSSQSGHNTVSWYQQALGQGPQFIFQYYREEENGRGNFPPRFSGLQFPNYSSELNVNALELDDSALYLCASSRTGGEQYFGPGTRLTVT.

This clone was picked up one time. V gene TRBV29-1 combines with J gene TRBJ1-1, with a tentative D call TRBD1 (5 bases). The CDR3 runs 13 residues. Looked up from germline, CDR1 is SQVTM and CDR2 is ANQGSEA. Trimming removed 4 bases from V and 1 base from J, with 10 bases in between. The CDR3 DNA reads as TGCAGCGTTGCTACAGGAGGGAACACTGAAGCTTTCTTT. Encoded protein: CSVATGGNTEAFF.

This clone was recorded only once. The CDR3 nucleotides read TGTGCCACCAGCAGGGGAGGACAGGGGGCGATGATTCAGCCCCAGCATTTT. This encodes CATSRGGQGAMIQPQHF. The chain has TRBV15 and TRBJ1-5; TRBD1 aligns across 11 bases. The V gene's germline CDR1 is LNHNV and CDR2 YYDKDF (reference sequence). Trimming at V came to 3 bases and at J to 6 bases, leaving 10 bases not matched to a gene. This CDR3 has 17 amino acids.

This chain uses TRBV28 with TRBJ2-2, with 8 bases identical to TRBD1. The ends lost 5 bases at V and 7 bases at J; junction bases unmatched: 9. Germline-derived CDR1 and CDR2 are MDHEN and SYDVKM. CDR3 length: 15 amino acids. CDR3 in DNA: TGTGCCAGCAGTACGCTCGACAGGGGCGGCGGGGAGCTGTTTTTT. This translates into CASSTLDRGGGELFF. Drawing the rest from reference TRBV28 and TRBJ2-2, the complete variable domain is DVKVTQSSRYLVKRTGEKVFLECVQDMDHENMFWYRQDPGLGLRLIYFSYDVKMKEKGDIPEGYSVSREKKERFSLILESASTNQTSMYLCASSTLDRGGGELFFGEGSRLTVL.

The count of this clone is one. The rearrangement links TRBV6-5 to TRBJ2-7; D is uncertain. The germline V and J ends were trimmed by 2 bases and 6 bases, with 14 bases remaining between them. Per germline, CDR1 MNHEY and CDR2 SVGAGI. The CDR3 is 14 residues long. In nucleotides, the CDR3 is TGTGCCAGCAGTTACAGTCCCGGAACTCGCGAGCAGTACTTC. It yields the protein CASSYSPGTREQYF.